This T cell receptor (beta chain) was recovered during a study of somatic mutations in cytotoxic T cells in rheumatoid arthritis. The overall study: Sorted by flow to nearly 100% purity were some V beta antibody-stained T-cell populations, including V beta1+ cells sequenced for TCRB.

The healthy control blood donors were 45% to 65% female, with median age around 52 years (range roughly 20-70). TCRdb's table, derived via immunoSEQ multiplex PCR, lists solely in-frame clones and lacks some. The repertoire consists of 9,500 to 15,000 clones, with 80% occurring once and the leading ten covering roughly an eighth. V was shortened by 4 bases and J by 5 bases, with 8 bases between the two germline ends. The CDR3 is 12 amino acids. CDR1 MNHEY and CDR2 SVGAGI come from the germline V gene. The receptor was derived from a man aged 45-60 years in good health. The rearrangement links TRBV6-5 to TRBJ2-5, with TRBD1 as a possible D gene (5 bases). The sequenced material came from CD8+ T cells sorted from blood. Here the CDR3 DNA reads TGTGCCAGCAGTTCAGGGTGGGAGACCCAGTACTTC. Translation gives CASSSGWETQYF.